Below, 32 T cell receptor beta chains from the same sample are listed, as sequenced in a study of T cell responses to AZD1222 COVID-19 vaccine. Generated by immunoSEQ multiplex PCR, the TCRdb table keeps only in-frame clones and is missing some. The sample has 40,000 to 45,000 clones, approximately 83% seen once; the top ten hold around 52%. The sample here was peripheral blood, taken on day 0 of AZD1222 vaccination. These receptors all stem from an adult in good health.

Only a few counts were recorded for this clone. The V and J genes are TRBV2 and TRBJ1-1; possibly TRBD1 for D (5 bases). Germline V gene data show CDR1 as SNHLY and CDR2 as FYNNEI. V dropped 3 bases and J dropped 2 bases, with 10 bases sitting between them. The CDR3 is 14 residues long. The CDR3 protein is CASSEGTGNTEAFF. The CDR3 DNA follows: TGTGCCAGCAGTGAGGGGACTGGCAACACTGAAGCTTTCTTT.

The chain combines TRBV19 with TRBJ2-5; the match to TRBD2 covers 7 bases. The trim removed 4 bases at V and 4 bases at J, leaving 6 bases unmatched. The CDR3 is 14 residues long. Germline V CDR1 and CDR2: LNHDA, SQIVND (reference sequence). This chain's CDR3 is CASSSPREGETQYF. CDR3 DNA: TGTGCCAGTAGTAGCCCCAGGGAGGGAGAGACCCAGTACTTC.

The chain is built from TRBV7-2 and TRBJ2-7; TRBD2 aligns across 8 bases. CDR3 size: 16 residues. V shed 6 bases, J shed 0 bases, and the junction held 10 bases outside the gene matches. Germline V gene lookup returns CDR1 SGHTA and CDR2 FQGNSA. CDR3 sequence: CASSLNPLAASYEQYF. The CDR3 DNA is TGTGCCAGCAGTCTAAACCCACTAGCGGCCTCCTACGAGCAGTACTTC.

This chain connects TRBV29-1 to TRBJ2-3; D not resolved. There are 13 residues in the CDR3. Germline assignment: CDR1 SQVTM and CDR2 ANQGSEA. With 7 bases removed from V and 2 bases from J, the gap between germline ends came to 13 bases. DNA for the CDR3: TGCAGCGCGCTCGGCAAAATCACAGATACGCAGTATTTT. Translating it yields CSALGKITDTQYF.

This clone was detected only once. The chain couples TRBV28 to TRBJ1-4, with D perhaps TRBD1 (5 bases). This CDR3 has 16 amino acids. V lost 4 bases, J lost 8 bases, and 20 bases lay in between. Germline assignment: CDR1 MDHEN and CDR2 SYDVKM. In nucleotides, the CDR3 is TGTGCCAGCAGTTCTCCGAGGACGGGGTGGGGGGAAAAACTGTTTTTT. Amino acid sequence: CASSSPRTGWGEKLFF. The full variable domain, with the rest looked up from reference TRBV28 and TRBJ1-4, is DVKVTQSSRYLVKRTGEKVFLECVQDMDHENMFWYRQDPGLGLRLIYFSYDVKMKEKGDIPEGYSVSREKKERFSLILESASTNQTSMYLCASSSPRTGWGEKLFFGSGTQLSVL.

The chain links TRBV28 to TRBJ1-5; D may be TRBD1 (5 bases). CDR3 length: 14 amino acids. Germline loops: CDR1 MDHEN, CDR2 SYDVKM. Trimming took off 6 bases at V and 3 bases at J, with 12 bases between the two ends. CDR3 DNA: TGTGCCAGCAGCAGGACACCTACCAATCAGCCCCAGCATTTT. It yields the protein CASSRTPTNQPQHF.

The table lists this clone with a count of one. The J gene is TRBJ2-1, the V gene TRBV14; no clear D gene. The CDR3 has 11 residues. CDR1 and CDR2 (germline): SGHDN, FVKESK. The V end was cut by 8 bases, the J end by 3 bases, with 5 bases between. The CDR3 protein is CASADYNEQFF. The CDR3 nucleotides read TGTGCCAGCGCGGACTACAATGAGCAGTTCTTC.

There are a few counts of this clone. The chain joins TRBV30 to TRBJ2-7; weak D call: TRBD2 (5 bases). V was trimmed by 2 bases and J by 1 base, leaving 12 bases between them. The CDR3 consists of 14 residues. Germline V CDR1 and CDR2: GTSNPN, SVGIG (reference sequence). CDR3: CAWSKRRFSYEQYF. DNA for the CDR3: TGTGCCTGGAGTAAGAGGAGGTTTTCCTACGAGCAGTACTTC. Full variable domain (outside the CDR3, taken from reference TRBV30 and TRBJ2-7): SQTIHQWPATLVQPVGSPLSLECTVEGTSNPNLYWYRQAAGRGLQLLFYSVGIGQISSEVPQNLSASRPQDRQFILSSKKLLLSDSGFYLCAWSKRRFSYEQYFGPGTRLTVT.

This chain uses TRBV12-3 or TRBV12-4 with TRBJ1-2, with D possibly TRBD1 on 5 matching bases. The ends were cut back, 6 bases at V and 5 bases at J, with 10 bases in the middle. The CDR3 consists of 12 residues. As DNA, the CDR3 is TGTGCCAGCAGCCTCGGGGCGTATGGCTACACCTTC. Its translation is CASSLGAYGYTF.

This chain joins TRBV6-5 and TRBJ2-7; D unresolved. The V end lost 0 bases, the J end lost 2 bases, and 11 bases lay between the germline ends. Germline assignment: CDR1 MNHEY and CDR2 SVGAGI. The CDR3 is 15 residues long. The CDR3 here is CASSYSREKPYEQYF. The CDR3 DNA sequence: TGTGCCAGCAGTTACTCCCGCGAGAAACCCTACGAGCAGTACTTC.

The CDR3 region is CASSSLGDYEQYF. The CDR3 region has the DNA TGTGCCAGCAGTTCCCTCGGAGACTACGAGCAGTACTTC. The rearrangement joins TRBV27 to TRBJ2-7, with no clear D. Germline V gene data show CDR1 as MNHEY and CDR2 as SMNVEV (reference sequence). V dropped 4 bases and J dropped 3 bases, with 10 bases sitting between them. This CDR3 has 13 amino acids.

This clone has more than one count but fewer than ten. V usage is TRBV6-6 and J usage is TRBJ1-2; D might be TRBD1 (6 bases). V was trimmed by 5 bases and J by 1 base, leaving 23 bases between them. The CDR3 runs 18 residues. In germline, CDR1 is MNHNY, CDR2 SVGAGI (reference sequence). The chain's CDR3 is CASSPRPGTSGVNYGYTF. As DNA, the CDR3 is TGTGCCAGCAGTCCCCGTCCCGGGACCTCAGGGGTTAACTATGGCTACACCTTC.

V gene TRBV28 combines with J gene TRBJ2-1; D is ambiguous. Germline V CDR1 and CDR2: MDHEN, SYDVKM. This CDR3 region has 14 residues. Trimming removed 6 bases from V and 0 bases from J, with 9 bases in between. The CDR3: CASSNVNSYNEQFF. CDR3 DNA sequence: TGTGCCAGCAGCAATGTAAACTCCTACAATGAGCAGTTCTTC.

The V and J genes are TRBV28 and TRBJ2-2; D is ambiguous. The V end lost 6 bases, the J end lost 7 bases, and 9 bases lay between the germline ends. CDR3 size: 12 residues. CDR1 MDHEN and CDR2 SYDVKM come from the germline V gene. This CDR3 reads CASSPWGGELFF. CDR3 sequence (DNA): TGTGCCAGCAGCCCCTGGGGCGGGGAGCTGTTTTTT.

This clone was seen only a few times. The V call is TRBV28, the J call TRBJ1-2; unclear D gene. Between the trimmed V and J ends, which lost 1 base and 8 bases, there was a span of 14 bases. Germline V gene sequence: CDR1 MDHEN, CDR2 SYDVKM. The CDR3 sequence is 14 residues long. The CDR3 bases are TGTGCCAGCAGTTTATTAGTTCCGGGGAACGGCTACACCTTC. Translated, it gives CASSLLVPGNGYTF.

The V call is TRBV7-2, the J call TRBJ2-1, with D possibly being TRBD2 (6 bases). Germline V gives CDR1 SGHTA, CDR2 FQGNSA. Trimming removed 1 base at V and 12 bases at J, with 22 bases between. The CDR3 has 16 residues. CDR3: CASSLGFRRDSGGQFF. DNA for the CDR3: TGTGCCAGCAGCTTAGGATTTCGAAGGGACTCTGGGGGGCAGTTCTTC.

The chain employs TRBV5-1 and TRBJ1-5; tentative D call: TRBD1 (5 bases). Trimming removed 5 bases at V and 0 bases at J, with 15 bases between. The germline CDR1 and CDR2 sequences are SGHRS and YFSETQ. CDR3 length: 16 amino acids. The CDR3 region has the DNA TGCGCCAGCAGTCCCTCCGGGACGGATAGCAATCAGCCCCAGCATTTT. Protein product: CASSPSGTDSNQPQHF.

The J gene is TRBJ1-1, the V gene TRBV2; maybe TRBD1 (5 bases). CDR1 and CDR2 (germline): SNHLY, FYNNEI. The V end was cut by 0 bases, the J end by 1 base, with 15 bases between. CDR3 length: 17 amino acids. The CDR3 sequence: CASSEASSYGANTEAFF. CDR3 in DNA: TGTGCCAGCAGTGAAGCCAGCTCATATGGGGCGAACACTGAAGCTTTCTTT.

The CDR3 coding sequence is TGTGCCAGCAGTTACTCGTTCCTATACACTGAAGCTTTCTTT. The encoded protein is CASSYSFLYTEAFF. This chain connects TRBV6-2 or TRBV6-3 to TRBJ1-1; D remains ambiguous. This CDR3 region has 14 residues. V was shortened by 0 bases and J by 3 bases, with 8 bases between the two germline ends. Per germline, CDR1 MNHEY and CDR2 SVGEGT.

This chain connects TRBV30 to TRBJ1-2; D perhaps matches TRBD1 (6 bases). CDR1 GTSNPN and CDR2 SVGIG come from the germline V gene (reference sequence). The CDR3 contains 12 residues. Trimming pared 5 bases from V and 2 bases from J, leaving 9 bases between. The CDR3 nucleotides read TGTGCCTGGGGAGGGGGAAACTATGGCTACACCTTC. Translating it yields CAWGGGNYGYTF.

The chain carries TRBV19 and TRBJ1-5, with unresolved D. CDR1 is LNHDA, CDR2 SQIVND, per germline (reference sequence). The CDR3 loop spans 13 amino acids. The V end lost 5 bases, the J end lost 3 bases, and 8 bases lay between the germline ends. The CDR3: CASSQTVNQPQHF. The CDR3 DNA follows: TGTGCCAGTAGTCAAACGGTCAATCAGCCCCAGCATTTT.

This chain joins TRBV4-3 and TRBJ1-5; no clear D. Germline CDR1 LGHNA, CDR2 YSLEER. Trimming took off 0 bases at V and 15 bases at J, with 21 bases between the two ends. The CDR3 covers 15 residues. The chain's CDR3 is CASSQDRTAGSLLHF. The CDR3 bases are TGCGCCAGCAGCCAAGATAGGACGGCCGGTTCTCTGTTGCATTTT.

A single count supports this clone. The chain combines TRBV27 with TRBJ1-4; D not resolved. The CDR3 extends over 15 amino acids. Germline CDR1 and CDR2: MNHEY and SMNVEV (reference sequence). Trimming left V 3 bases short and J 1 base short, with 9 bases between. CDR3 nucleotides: TGTGCCAGCAGTTTTTCCCTGGAAACTAATGAAAAACTGTTTTTT. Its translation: CASSFSLETNEKLFF.

CDR3 DNA sequence: TGTGCCAGCAGCACCGGGAGCCCCGCGACCCAGTACTTC. It is translated as CASSTGSPATQYF. V usage is TRBV28 and J usage is TRBJ2-5, with TRBD2 as a possible D gene (6 bases). The CDR3 totals 13 residues. Germline V lookup: CDR1 MDHEN, CDR2 SYDVKM. The V and J ends lost 6 bases and 7 bases respectively, with 15 bases between them.

DNA of the CDR3: TGCGCCAGCAGCTTGTACGCTAGCGGTACCGGGGAGCTGTTTTTT. This codes for CASSLYASGTGELFF. This chain uses TRBV5-1 with TRBJ2-2; 7 bases fit TRBD2. With 1 base clipped from V and 5 bases from J, the junction kept 5 bases outside the gene matches. This CDR3 is 15 amino acids long. CDR1 and CDR2 (germline): SGHRS, YFSETQ.

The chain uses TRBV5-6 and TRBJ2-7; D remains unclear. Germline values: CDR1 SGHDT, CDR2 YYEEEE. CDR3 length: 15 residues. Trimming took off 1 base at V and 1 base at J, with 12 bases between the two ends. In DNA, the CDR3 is TGTGCCAGCAGCTTGACCGTGACGGAGTCCTACGAGCAGTACTTC. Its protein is CASSLTVTESYEQYF. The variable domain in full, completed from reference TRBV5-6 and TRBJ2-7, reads DAGVTQSPTHLIKTRGQQVTLRCSPKSGHDTVSWYQQALGQGPQFIFQYYEEEERQRGNFPDRFSGHQFPNYSSELNVNALLLGDSALYLCASSLTVTESYEQYFGPGTRLTVT.

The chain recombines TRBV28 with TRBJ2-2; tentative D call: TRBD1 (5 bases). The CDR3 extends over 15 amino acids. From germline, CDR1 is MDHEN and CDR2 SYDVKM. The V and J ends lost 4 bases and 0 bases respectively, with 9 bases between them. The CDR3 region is CASSSGAPNTGELFF. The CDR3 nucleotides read TGTGCCAGCAGTTCTGGGGCCCCGAACACCGGGGAGCTGTTTTTT. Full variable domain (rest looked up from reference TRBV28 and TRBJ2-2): DVKVTQSSRYLVKRTGEKVFLECVQDMDHENMFWYRQDPGLGLRLIYFSYDVKMKEKGDIPEGYSVSREKKERFSLILESASTNQTSMYLCASSSGAPNTGELFFGEGSRLTVL.

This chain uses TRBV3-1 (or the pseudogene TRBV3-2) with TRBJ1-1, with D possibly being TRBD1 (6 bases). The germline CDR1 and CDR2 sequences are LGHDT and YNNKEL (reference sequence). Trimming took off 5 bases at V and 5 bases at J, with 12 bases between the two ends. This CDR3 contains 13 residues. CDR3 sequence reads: CASSDRSRTEAFF. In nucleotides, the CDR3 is TGTGCCAGCAGCGACAGGAGTCGGACTGAAGCTTTCTTT.

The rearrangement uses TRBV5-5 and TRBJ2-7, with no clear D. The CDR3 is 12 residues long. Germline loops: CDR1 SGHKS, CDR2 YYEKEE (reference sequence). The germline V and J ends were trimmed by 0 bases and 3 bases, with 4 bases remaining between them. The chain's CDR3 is CASSLGLYEQYF. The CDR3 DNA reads TGTGCCAGCAGCTTGGGTCTCTACGAGCAGTACTTC.

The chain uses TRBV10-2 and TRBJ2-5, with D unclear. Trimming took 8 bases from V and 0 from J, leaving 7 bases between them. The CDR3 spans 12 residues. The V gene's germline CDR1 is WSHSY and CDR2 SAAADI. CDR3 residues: CASSAYQETQYF. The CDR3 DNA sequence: TGCGCCAGCTCCGCGTACCAAGAGACCCAGTACTTC.

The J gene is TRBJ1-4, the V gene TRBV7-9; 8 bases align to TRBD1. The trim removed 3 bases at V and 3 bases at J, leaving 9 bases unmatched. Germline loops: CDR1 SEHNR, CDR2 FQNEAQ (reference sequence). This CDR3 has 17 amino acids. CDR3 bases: TGTGCCAGCAGCTTCCAGGGGGCGGGCGTGGCTAATGAAAAACTGTTTTTT. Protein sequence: CASSFQGAGVANEKLFF.

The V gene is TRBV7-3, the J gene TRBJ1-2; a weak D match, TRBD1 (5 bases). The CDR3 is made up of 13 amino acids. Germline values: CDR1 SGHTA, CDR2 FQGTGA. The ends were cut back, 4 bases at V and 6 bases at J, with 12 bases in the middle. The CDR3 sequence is CASSYGGGDGYTF. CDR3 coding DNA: TGTGCCAGCAGCTACGGAGGAGGGGATGGCTACACCTTC.